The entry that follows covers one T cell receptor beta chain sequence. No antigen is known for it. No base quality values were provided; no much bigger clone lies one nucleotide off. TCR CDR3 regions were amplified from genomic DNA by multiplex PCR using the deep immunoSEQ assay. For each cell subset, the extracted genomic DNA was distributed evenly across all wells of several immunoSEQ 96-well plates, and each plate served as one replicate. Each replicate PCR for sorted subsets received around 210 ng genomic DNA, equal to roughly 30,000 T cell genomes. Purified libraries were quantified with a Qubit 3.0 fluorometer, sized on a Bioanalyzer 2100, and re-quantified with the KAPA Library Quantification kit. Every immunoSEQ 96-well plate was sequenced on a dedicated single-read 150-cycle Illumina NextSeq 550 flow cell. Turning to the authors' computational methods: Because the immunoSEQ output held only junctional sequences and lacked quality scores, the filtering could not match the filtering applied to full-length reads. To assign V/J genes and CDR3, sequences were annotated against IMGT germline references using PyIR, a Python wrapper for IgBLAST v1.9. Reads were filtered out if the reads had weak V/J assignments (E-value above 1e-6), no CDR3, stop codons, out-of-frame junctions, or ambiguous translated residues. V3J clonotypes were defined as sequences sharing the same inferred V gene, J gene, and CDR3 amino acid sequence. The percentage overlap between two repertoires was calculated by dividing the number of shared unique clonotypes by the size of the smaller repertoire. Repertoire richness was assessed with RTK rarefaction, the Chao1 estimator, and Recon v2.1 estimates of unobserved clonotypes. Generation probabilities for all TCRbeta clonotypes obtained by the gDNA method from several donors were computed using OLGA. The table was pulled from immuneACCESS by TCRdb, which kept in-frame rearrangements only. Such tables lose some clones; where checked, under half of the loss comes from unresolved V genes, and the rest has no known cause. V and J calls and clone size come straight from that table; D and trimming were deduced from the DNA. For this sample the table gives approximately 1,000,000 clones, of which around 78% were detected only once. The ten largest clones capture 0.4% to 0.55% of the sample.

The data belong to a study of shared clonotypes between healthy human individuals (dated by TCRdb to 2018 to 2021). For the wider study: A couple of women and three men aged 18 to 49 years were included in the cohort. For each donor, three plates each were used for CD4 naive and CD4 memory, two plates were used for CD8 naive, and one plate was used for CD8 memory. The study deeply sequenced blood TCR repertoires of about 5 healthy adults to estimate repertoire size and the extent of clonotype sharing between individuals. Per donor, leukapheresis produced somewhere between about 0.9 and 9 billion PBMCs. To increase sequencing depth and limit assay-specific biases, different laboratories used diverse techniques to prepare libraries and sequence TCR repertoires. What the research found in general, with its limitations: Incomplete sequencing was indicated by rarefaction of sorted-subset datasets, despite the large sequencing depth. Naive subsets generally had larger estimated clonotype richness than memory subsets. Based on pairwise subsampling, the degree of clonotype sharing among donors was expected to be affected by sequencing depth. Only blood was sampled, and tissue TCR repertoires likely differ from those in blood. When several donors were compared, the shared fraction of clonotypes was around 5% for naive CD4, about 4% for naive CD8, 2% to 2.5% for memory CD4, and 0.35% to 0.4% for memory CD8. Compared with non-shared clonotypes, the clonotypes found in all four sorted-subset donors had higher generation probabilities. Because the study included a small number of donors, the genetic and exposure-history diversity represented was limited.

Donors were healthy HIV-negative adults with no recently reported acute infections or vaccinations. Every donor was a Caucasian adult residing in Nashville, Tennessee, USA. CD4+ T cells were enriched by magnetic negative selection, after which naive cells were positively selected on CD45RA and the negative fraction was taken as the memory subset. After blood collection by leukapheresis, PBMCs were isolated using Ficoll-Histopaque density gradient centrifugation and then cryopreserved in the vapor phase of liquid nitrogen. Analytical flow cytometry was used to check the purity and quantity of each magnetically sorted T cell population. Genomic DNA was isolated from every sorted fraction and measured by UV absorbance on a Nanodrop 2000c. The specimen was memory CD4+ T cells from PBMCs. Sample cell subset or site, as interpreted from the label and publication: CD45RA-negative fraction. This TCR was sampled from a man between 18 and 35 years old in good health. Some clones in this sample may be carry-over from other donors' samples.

Read as DNA, the sequence is TGTGCCAGCAGTTTATTGAGCGGGAGTTTTTACGAGCAGTACTTC. It is translated as CASSLLSGSFYEQYF. The rearrangement joined TRBV27 to TRBJ2-7, with 8 middle bases fitting TRBD2. CDR1 and CDR2 (MNHEY, SMNVEV) derive from the germline V gene (reference sequence). Relative to germline, V is missing 1 base and J is missing 4 bases, with 6 bases of the junction outside any gene match. The CDR3, cysteine through phenylalanine, is 15 amino acids long. Only CDR3 DNA remains: 45 bases, in frame from the first base.